This TCR beta chain was obtained from a study of OX40 agonist ivuxolimab in advanced cancers. This CDR3 region has 17 residues. The V end lost 3 bases, the J end lost 1 base, and 16 bases lay between the germline ends. Looked up from germline, CDR1 is SGHNT and CDR2 is YYREEE (reference sequence). The data were produced by immunoSEQ multiplex PCR, yet TCRdb's version contains in-frame clones alone and is incomplete. The data hold roughly 81,000 clones, with 88% observed a single time. In regard to this clone: Its antigen is not identified.

Study-wide results and caveats: At 0.1 to 3.0 mg/kg, clonal expansion of CD4+ and CD8+ blood T cells had occurred by week 6. Relative to CD4+, CD8+ T cells held more expanded clones on average.

Material: CD4+ or CD8+ T cells sorted from blood, obtained in a trial of the OX40 agonist ivuxolimab. The receptor was isolated from an adult with an advanced solid tumor such as melanoma, head and neck, liver or kidney cancer. The chain links TRBV5-4 to TRBJ2-2, with D possibly being TRBD2 (7 bases). CDR3 residues: CASSSGRGRGNTGELFF. CDR3 sequence (DNA): TGTGCCAGCAGCTCAGGGCGGGGGCGAGGGAACACCGGGGAGCTGTTTTTT.